These 6 T cell receptor beta chains were all obtained from the same sample, sequenced in a study of cytomegalovirus exposure and HLA in healthy donors. Amplification used 60 Vbeta primers and 13 Jbeta primers. Here immunoSEQ multiplex PCR was the method, and the copy in TCRdb shows in-frame clones only, minus some. This table holds 65,000 to 85,000 clones, 68% found once. The specimen sequenced was PBMCs. The receptor set was obtained from a woman in her thirties in good health and CMV-seronegative.

The chain links TRBV5-4 to TRBJ1-6; D uncertain. The germline CDR1 and CDR2 sequences are SGHNT and YYREEE (reference sequence). V lost 3 bases to trimming and J lost 7 bases, with 11 bases between them. The CDR3 runs to 14 residues. The CDR3 DNA is TGTGCCAGCAGCTACGGGGAGATAAATTCACCCCTCCACTTT. This encodes CASSYGEINSPLHF. The whole variable domain, filled in from reference TRBV5-4 and TRBJ1-6, reads ETGVTQSPTHLIKTRGQQVTLRCSSQSGHNTVSWYQQALGQGPQFIFQYYREEENGRGNFPPRFSGLQFPNYSSELNVNALELDDSALYLCASSYGEINSPLHFGNGTRLTVT.

The chain uses TRBV6-1 and TRBJ1-6; a possible D gene is TRBD1 (5 bases). V gave up 2 bases and J gave up 2 bases, with 7 bases separating them. Germline CDR1 reads MNHNS; CDR2 reads SASEGT. The CDR3 runs 15 residues. CDR3 residues: CASSERGTYNSPLHF. CDR3 DNA: TGTGCCAGCAGTGAACGGGGGACCTATAATTCACCCCTCCACTTT.

The rearrangement uses TRBV18 and TRBJ2-5; the D gene is possibly TRBD1 (5 bases). The germline V gene has CDR1 KGHSH and CDR2 LQKENI. V gave up 3 bases and J gave up 3 bases, with 11 bases separating them. The CDR3 sequence is 14 residues long. The CDR3 protein is CASSPGPPEETQYF. DNA of the CDR3: TGTGCCAGCTCACCGGGGCCACCAGAAGAGACCCAGTACTTC.

This clone was found many times. This chain links TRBV10-3 with TRBJ1-2; TRBD1 is a possible D gene (5 bases). Trimming removed 3 bases at V and 7 bases at J, with 9 bases between. CDR1 ENHRY and CDR2 SYGVKD come from the germline V gene. The CDR3 is 12 amino acids. The CDR3 is CAISDPGVGYTF. The CDR3 DNA sequence: TGTGCCATCAGTGACCCGGGGGTTGGCTACACCTTC.

The rearrangement links TRBV30 to TRBJ1-1; TRBD1 might be the D (6 bases). The CDR3 sequence is 13 residues long. From germline, CDR1 is GTSNPN and CDR2 SVGIG (reference sequence). The ends were cut back, 0 bases at V and 10 bases at J, with 15 bases in the middle. CDR3: CAWSVQGVAGAFF. Here the CDR3 DNA reads TGTGCCTGGAGTGTACAGGGAGTAGCTGGAGCTTTCTTT.

A single count supports this clone. V usage is TRBV11-3 and J usage is TRBJ2-3; D perhaps matches TRBD1 (6 bases). The CDR3 contains 18 residues. With 3 bases removed from V and 2 bases from J, the gap between germline ends came to 21 bases. Per the germline V gene, CDR1 is SGHNT and CDR2 is YENEEA. The CDR3 coding sequence is TGTGCCAGCAGCTTCGATCTAGGACAGCGAACCCTCACAGATACGCAGTATTTT. Amino acid sequence: CASSFDLGQRTLTDTQYF.